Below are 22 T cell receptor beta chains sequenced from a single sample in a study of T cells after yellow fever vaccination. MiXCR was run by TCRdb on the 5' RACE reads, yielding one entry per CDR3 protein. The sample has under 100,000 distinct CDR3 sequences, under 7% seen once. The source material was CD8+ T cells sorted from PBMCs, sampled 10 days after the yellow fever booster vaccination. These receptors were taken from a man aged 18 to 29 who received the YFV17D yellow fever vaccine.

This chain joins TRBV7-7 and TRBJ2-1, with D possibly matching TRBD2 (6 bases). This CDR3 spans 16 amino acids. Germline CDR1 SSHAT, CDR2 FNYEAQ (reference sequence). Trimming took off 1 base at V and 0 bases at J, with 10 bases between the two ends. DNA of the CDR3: TGTGCCAGCAGCTTAGTTGCGGGGAGCTCCTACAATGAGCAGTTCTTC. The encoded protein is CASSLVAGSSYNEQFF.

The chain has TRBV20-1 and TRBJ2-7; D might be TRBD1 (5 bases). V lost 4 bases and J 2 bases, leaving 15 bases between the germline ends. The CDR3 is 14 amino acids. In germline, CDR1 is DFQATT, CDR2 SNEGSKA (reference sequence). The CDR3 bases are TGCAGTGCTACTGACTCGACAGAGACCTACGAGCAGTACTTC. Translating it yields CSATDSTETYEQYF.

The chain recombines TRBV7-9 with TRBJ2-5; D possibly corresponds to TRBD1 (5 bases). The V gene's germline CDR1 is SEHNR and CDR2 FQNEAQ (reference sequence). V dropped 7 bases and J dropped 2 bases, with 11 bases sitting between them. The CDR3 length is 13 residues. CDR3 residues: CASKEQGQETQYF. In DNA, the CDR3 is TGTGCCAGCAAAGAGCAGGGTCAAGAGACCCAGTACTTC.

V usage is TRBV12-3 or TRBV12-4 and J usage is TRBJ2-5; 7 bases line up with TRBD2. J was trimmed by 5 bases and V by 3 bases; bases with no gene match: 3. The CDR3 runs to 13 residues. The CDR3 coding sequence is TGTGCCAGCAGTTTCGGGGGAGGGGAGACCCAGTACTTC. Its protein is CASSFGGGETQYF.

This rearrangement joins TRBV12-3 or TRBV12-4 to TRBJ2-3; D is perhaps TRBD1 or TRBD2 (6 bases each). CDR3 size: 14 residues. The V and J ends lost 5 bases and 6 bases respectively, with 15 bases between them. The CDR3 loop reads CASSQTRGADTQYF. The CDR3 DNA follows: TGTGCCAGCAGTCAGACTAGGGGGGCGGATACGCAGTATTTT.

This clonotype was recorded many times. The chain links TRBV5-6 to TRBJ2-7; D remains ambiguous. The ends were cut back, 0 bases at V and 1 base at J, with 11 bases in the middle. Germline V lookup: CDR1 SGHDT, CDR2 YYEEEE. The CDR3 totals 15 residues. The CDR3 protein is CASSLGGRSSYEQYF. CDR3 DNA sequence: TGTGCCAGCAGCTTGGGAGGTAGGAGTTCCTACGAGCAGTACTTC.

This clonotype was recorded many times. The DNA for the CDR3 is TGTGCCAGCAGCTTATACCAAGAGACCCAGTACTTC. Its protein is CASSLYQETQYF. This chain uses TRBV7-9 with TRBJ2-5, with no clear D. Trimming stripped 2 bases from V and 0 bases from J, with 1 base between. The CDR3 contains 12 residues. The V gene's germline CDR1 is SEHNR and CDR2 FQNEAQ (reference sequence).

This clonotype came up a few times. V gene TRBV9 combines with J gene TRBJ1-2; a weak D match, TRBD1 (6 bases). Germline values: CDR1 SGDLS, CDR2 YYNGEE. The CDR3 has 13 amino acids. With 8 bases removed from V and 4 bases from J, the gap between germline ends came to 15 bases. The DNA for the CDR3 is TGTGCCAGTAGGGGGGGTCACGTCTATGGCTACACCTTC. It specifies CASRGGHVYGYTF.

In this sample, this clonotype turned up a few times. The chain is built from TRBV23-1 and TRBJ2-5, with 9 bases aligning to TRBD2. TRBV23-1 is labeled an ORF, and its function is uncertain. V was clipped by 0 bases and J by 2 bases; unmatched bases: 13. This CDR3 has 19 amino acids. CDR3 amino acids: CASSQSPAGGPRGQETQYF. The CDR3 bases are TGCGCCAGCAGTCAATCCCCAGCGGGGGGCCCTAGGGGACAAGAGACCCAGTACTTC.

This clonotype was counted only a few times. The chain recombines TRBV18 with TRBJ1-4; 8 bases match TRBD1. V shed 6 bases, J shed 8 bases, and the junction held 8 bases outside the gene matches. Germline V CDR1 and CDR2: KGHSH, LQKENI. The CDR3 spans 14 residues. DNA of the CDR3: TGTGCCAGCTCCCTGACAGGGGCGGAAGAAAAACTGTTTTTT. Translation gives CASSLTGAEEKLFF.

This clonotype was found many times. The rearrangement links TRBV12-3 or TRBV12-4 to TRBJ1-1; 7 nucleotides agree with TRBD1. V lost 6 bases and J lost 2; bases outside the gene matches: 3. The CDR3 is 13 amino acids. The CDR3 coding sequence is TGTGCCAGCAGCCAGGGGGGTAACACTGAAGCTTTCTTT. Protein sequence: CASSQGGNTEAFF.

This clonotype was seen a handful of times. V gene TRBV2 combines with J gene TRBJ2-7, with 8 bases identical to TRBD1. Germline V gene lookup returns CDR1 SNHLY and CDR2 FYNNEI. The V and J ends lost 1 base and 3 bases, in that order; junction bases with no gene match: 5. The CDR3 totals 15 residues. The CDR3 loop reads CASSEGRTGSYEQYV. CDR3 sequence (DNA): TGTGCCAGCAGTGAAGGTCGGACAGGGAGCTACGAGCAGTACGTC.

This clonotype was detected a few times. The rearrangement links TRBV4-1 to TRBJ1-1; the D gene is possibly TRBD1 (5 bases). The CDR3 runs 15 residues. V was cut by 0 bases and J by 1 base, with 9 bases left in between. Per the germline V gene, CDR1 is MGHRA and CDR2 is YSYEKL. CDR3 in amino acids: CASSQDGGSNTEAFF. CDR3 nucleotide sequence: TGCGCCAGCAGCCAAGATGGGGGATCGAACACTGAAGCTTTCTTT.

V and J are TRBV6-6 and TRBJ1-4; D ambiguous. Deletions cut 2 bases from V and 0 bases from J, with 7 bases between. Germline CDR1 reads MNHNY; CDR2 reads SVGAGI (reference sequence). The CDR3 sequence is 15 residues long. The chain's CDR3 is CASSYPPATNEKLFF. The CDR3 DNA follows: TGTGCCAGCAGTTACCCTCCAGCAACTAATGAAAAACTGTTTTTT.

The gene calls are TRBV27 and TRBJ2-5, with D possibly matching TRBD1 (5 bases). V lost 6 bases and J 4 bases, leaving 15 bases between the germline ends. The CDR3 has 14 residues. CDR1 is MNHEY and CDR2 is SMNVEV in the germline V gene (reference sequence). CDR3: CASSPGHRTETQYF. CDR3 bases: TGTGCCAGCAGCCCGGGCCACAGGACAGAGACCCAGTACTTC.

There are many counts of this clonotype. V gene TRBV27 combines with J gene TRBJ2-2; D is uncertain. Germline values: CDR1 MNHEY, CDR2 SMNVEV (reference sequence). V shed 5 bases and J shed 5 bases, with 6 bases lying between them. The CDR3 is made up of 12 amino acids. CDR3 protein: CASSLPTGELFF. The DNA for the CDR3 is TGTGCCAGCAGTCTCCCTACCGGGGAGCTGTTTTTT.

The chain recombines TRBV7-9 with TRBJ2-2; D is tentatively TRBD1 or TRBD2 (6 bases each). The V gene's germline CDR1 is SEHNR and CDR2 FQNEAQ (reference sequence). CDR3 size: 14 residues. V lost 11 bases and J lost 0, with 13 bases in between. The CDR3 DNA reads TGTGCCCTATCGGGGGCGGCGAACACCGGGGAGCTGTTTTTT. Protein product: CALSGAANTGELFF. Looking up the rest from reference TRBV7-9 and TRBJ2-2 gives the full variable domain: DTGVSQNPRHKITKRGQNVTFRCDPISEHNRLYWYRQTLGQGPEFLTYFQNEAQLEKSRLLSDRFSAERPKGSFSTLEIQRTEQGDSAMYLCALSGAANTGELFFGEGSRLTVL.

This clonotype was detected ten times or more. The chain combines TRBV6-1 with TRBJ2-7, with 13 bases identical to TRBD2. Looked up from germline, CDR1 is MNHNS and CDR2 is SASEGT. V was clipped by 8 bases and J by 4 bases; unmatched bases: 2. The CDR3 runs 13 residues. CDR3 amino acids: CASLTSGGYEQYV. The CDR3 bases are TGTGCCAGCTTGACTAGCGGGGGGTACGAGCAGTACGTC.

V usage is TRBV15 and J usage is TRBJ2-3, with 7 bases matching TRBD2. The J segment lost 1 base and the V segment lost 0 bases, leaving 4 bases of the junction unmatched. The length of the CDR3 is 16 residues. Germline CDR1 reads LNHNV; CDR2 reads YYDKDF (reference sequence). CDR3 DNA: TGTGCCACCAGCAGAGATAAAAGCGGGGGCACAGATACGCAGTATTTT. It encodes CATSRDKSGGTDTQYF. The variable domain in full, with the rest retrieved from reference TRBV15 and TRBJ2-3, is DAMVIQNPRYQVTQFGKPVTLSCSQTLNHNVMYWYQQKSSQAPKLLFHYYDKDFNNEADTPDNFQSRRPNTSFCFLDIRSPGLGDTAMYLCATSRDKSGGTDTQYFGPGTRLTVL.

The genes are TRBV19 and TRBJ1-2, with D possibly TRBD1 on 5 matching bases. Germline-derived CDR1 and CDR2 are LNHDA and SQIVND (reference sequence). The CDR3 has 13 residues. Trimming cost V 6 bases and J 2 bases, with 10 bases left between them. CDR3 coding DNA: TGTGCCAGTAGCCTGACAGCCAACTATGGCTACACCTTC. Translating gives CASSLTANYGYTF.

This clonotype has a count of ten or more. The CDR3 region is CASSQDPGIFYNEQFF. CDR3 DNA sequence: TGTGCCAGCAGCCAAGATCCAGGGATATTCTACAATGAGCAGTTCTTC. The V and J genes are TRBV4-2 and TRBJ2-1; D is possibly TRBD1 (5 bases). CDR3 length: 16 amino acids. Germline assignment: CDR1 LGHNA and CDR2 YNFKEQ. With 0 bases removed from V and 3 bases from J, the gap between germline ends came to 12 bases.

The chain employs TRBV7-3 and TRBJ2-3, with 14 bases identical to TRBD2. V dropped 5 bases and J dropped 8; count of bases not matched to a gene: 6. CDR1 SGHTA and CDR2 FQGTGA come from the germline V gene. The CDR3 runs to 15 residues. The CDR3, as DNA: TGTGCCAGCAGCCCGGGACTAGCGGGGGCAATTACGCAGTATTTT. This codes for CASSPGLAGAITQYF.